This is a list of T cell receptor beta chains from one sample in a study of T cells in Graves' hyperthyroidism and ophthalmopathy. TCRdb passed the multiplex PCR reads through MiXCR, listing each CDR3 protein once. Of some 250,000 distinct CDR3 sequences in the sample, approximately 14% are singletons; the top ten hold 13%. Input material: blood. The receptors originated from a woman between 40 and 50 years old with Graves' hyperthyroidism that later progressed to Graves' ophthalmopathy. The conserved cysteine and the conserved F or W are not part of the CDR3 here. The order of the fields is clone size, V gene, CDR3 protein. Size is omitted from some rows. Given values are once, few, many or a class for expanded clones.

>many|TRBV6-1
ASSEAQPWTGYEQY
>.|TRBV4-1
ASSQGGGAGPGEPQH
>.|TRBV10-1
ASSESTSVYGELF
>many|TRBV20-1
SAIIPGPEAYEQY
>few|TRBV4-2
ASSRGTGRQDYGYT
>few|TRBV6-1
ASSELRGNYGYT
>few|TRBV5-6
ANSYGPSAEQY
>.|TRBV5-1
ASGPAGTAYT
>many|TRBV9
ASSVTGLAGRTGELF
>many|TRBV2
ASSAQGGEKLF
>many|TRBV29-1
SVDNRLRGQY
>once|TRBV7-9
ASSLERYVWGNQETQY
>many|TRBV6-1
ASSEVNSVPLDALTYEQY
>many|TRBV10-3
AISEGGGAFGYT
>.|TRBV7-9
ASSSKMDRASGNTIY
>many|TRBV11-3
ASSPQGVENIQY
>few|TRBV10-3
AISQSQGAQNGYT
>few|TRBV20-1
SARGSSGRVGTQY
>many|TRBV27
ASRRGTTNEKLF
>many|TRBV15
ATSRPWSSKANVLT
>many|TRBV6-1
ASSYLDREETQY
>many|TRBV28
ASTTNSVGPSQPQH
>.|TRBV4-1
ASSSRTRTLYNEQF
>.|TRBV4-1
ASSFKRGSTYNEQF
>many|TRBV7-9
ASSLRLGVSYEQY
>many|TRBV20-1
SADGTSGTYEQY
>few|TRBV19
ASTPWRGGYT
>.|TRBV28
ASSLLASGNYNEQF
>.|TRBV4-1
ASSQDPPSGSFTDTQY
>many|TRBV20-1
SVRAGVRETQY
>many|TRBV10-3
AISESSVGREGYNEQF
>.|TRBV5-6
ASAGLNTEAF
>many|TRBV30
AWSGSNWDGAPYEQY
>many|TRBV24-1
ATSDGYEQY
>.|TRBV11-1
ASRSGGGPSSYNEQF
>many|TRBV10-2
ASRDRGAGNTIY
>few|TRBV2
ASDYGPSNEQF
>.|TRBV18
ASSTGDGYT
>many|TRBV28
ASSFRTGVGSPLH
>.|TRBV7-9
ASSLPLHEQF
>many|TRBV12-3/TRBV12-4
ASSIAGDTDTQY
>many|TRBV7-9
ASSLTTSTRPYEQY
>many|TRBV6-1
ASSSLRSLETQY
>few|TRBV11-1
ASSLVPAARSCNEQF
>many|TRBV2
ASMFWNQPQH
>.|TRBV2
ASSPRGSYT